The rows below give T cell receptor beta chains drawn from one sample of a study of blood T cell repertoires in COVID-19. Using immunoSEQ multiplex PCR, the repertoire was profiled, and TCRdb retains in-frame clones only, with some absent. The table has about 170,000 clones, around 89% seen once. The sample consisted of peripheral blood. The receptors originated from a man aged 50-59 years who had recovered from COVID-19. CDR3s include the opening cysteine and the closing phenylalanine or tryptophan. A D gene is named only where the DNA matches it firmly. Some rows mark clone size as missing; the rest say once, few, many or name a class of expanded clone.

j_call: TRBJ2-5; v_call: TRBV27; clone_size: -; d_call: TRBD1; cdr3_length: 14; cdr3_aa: CASSPGTGGGTQYF; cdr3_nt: TGTGCCAGCAGTCCTGGGACAGGCGGCGGGACCCAGTACTTC
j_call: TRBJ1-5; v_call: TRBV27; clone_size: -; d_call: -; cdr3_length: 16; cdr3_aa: CASSPRPLQGEQPQHF; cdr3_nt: TGTGCCAGCAGTCCCCGACCGCTTCAAGGGGAACAGCCCCAGCATTTT
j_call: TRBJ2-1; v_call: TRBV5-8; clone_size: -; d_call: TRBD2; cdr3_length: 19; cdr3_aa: CASRPLGLAGGSSYNEQFF; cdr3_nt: TGTGCCAGCAGGCCCCTCGGGCTAGCGGGGGGGAGCTCCTACAATGAGCAGTTCTTC
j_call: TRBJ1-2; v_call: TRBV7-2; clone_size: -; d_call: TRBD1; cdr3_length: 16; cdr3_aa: CASSLERTGGLYGYTF; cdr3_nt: TGTGCCAGCAGCCTAGAAAGGACAGGGGGCCTCTATGGCTACACCTTC
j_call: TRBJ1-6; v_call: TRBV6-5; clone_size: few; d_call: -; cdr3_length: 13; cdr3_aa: CASSYDGVPPLHF; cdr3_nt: TGTGCCAGCAGTTACGATGGAGTTCCACCCCTCCACTTT
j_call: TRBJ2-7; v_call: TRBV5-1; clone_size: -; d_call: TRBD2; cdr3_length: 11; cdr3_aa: CASGVAGEQYF; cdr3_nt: TGCGCCAGCGGGGTAGCGGGGGAGCAGTACTTC
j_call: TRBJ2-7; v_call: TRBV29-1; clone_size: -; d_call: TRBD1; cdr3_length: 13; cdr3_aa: CSGTGTGGEEQYF; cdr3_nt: TGCAGCGGTACCGGGACAGGGGGTGAGGAGCAGTACTTC
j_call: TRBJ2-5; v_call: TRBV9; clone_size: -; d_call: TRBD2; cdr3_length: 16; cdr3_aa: CASSPGGLAGGETQYF; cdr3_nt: TGTGCCAGCAGCCCGGGAGGACTAGCGGGAGGAGAGACCCAGTACTTC
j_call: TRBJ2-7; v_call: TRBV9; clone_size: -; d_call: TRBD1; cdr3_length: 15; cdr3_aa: CASSTGGSSSYEQYF; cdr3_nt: TGTGCCAGCAGTACAGGGGGTTCGAGCTCCTACGAGCAGTACTTC
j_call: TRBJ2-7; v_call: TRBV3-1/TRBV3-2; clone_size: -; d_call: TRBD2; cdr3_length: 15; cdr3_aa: CASSLGLAGAEEQYF; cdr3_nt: TGTGCCAGCAGCCTGGGACTAGCGGGAGCTGAAGAGCAGTACTTC
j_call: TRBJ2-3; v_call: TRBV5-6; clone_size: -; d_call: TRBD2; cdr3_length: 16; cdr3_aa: CASSSGLAASTDTQYF; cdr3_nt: TGTGCCAGCAGCTCCGGACTAGCGGCGAGCACAGATACGCAGTATTTT
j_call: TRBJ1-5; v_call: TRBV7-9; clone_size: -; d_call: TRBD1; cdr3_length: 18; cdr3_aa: CASSSEDRGILINQPQHF; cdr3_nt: TGTGCCAGCAGCTCCGAGGACAGGGGCATTCTAATAAATCAGCCCCAGCATTTT
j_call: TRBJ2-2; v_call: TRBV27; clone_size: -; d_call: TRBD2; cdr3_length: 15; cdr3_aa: CASSRGGQGTGELFF; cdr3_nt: TGTGCCAGCAGCCGGGGGGGCCAGGGCACCGGGGAGCTGTTTTTT
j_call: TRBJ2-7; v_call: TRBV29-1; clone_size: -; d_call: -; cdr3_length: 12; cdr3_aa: CSAREDTYEQYF; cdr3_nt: TGCAGCGCTCGAGAAGACACGTACGAGCAGTACTTC
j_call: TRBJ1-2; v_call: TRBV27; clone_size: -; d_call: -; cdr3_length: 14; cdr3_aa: CASSLLGGNYGYTF; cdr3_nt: TGTGCCAGCAGTTTACTAGGGGGTAACTATGGCTACACCTTC
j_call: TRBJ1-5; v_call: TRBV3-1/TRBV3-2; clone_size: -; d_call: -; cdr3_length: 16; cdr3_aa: CASRRCSDRLRQPQHF; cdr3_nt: TGTGCCAGCAGAAGATGTAGCGATCGACTGAGACAGCCCCAGCATTTT
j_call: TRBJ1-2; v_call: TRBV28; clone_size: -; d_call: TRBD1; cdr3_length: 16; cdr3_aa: CASSPGGKIGNYGYTF; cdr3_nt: TGTGCCAGCAGCCCAGGGGGCAAGATTGGGAACTATGGCTACACCTTC
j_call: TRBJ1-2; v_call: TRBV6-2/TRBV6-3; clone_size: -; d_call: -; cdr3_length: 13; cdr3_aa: CASSHLQGYGYTF; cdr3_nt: TGTGCCAGCAGCCATTTACAGGGATATGGCTACACCTTC
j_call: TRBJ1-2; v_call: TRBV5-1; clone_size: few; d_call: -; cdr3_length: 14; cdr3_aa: CASSLDRPNYGYTF; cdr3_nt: TGCGCCAGCAGCTTGGACAGGCCTAACTATGGCTACACCTTC
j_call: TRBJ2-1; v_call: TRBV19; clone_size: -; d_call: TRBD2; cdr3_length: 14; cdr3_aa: CASSVAGGWNEQFF; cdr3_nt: TGTGCCAGTAGCGTAGCGGGGGGGTGGAATGAGCAGTTCTTC
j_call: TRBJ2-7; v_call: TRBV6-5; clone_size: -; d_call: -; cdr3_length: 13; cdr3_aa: CASSRTATYEQYF; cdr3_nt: TGTGCCAGCAGTCGGACAGCTACCTACGAGCAGTACTTC
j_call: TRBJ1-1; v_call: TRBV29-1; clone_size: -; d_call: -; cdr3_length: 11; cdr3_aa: CSVGASTEAFF; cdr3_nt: TGCAGCGTGGGGGCGAGTACTGAAGCTTTCTTT
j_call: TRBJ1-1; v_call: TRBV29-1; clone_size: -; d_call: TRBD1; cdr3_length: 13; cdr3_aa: CSVSRDRGTEAFF; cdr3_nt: TGCAGCGTTTCCCGGGACAGGGGTACTGAAGCTTTCTTT
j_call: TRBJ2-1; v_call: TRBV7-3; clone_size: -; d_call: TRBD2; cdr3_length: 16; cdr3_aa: CASSSSGSGNSNEQFF; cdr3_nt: TGTGCCAGCAGCTCCAGCGGTAGCGGGAATTCCAATGAGCAGTTCTTC
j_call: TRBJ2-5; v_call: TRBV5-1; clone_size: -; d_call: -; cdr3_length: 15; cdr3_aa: CASSKGGLQQETQYF; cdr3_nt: TGCGCCAGCAGCAAGGGGGGGCTTCAACAAGAGACCCAGTACTTC
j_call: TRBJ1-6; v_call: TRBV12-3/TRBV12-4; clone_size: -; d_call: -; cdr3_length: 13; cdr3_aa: CASRGGYNSPLHF; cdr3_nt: TGTGCCAGCAGGGGGGGGTATAATTCACCCCTCCACTTT
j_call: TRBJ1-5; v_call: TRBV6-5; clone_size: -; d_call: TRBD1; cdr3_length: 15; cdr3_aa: CASSPTGNSNQPQHF; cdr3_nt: TGTGCCAGCAGCCCGACAGGGAATAGCAATCAGCCCCAGCATTTT
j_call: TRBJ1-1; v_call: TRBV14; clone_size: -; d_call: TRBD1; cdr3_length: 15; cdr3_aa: CASSTRQGPNTEAFF; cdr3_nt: TGTGCCAGCAGCACCAGACAGGGACCAAACACTGAAGCTTTCTTT
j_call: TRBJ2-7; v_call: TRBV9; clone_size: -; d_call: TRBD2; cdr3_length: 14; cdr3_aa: CASSRQAGTHEQYF; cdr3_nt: TGTGCCAGCAGTCGACAAGCGGGAACCCACGAGCAGTACTTC
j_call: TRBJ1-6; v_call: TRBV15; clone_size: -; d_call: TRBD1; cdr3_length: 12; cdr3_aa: CATRGDRSPLHF; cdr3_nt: TGTGCCACCAGAGGGGACAGATCACCCCTCCACTTT
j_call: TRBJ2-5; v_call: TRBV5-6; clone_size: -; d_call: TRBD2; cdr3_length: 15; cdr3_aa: CASSLLAGVQETQYF; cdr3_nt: TGTGCCAGCAGCTTACTAGCGGGGGTCCAAGAGACCCAGTACTTC
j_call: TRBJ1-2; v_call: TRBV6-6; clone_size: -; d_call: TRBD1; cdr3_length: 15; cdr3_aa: CASSYSKGAGYGYTF; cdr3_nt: TGTGCCAGCAGTTACTCTAAGGGGGCCGGCTATGGCTACACCTTC
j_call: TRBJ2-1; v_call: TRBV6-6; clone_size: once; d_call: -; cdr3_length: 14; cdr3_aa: CASSYGEDYNEQFF; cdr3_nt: TGTGCCAGCAGTTACGGAGAGGATTACAATGAGCAGTTCTTC
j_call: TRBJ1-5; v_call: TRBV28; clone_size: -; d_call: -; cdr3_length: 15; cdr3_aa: CASSLKGGLNQPQHF; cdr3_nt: TGTGCCAGCAGTTTAAAGGGGGGGCTCAATCAGCCCCAGCATTTT
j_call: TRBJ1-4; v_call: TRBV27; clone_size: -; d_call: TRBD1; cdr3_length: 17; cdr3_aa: CASRVGSGGVFNEKLFF; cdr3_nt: TGTGCCAGCAGGGTGGGTTCAGGGGGCGTGTTTAATGAAAAACTGTTTTTT
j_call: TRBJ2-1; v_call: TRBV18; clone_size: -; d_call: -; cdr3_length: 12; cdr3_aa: CASSPPSPWQFF; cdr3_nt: TGTGCCAGCTCACCACCGTCCCCATGGCAGTTCTTC
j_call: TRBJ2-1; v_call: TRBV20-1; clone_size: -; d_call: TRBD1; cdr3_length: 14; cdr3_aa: CSAGDRGRRNEQFF; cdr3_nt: TGCAGTGCTGGTGACAGGGGGCGCAGAAATGAGCAGTTCTTC
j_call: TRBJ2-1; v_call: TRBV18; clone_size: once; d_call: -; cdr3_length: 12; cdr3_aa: CASSPRSNEQFF; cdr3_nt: TGTGCCAGCTCACCAAGGAGTAATGAGCAGTTCTTC
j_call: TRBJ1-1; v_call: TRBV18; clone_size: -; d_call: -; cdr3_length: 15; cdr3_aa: CASSPAPSGSLEAFF; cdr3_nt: TGTGCCAGCTCACCAGCACCGTCAGGGTCACTTGAAGCTTTCTTT
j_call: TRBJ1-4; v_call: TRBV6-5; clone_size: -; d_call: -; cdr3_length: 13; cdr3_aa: CASSPVEGTGLFF; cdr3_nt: TGTGCCAGCAGCCCCGTCGAGGGCACCGGACTGTTTTTT
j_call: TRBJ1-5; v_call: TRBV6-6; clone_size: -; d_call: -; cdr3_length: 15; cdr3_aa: CASSYEGGRGQPQHF; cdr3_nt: TGTGCCAGCAGTTACGAGGGGGGGCGCGGGCAGCCCCAGCATTTT
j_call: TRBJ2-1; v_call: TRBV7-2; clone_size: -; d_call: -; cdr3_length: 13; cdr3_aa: CASSAKAGNEQFF; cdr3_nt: TGTGCCAGCAGCGCAAAGGCAGGGAATGAGCAGTTCTTC
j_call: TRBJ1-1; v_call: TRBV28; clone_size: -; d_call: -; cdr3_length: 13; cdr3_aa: CASSRTPGAEAFF; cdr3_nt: TGTGCCAGCAGTCGAACCCCAGGGGCTGAAGCTTTCTTT
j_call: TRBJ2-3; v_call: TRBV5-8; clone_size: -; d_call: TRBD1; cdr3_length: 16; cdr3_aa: CASSPGGQGAWDTQYF; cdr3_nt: TGTGCCAGCAGCCCGGGGGGACAGGGGGCTTGGGATACGCAGTATTTT
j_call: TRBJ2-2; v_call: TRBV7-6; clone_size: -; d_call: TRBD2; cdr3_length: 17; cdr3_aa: CASSILAGLANTGELFF; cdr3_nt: TGTGCCAGCAGCATTTTAGCGGGACTCGCGAACACCGGGGAGCTGTTTTTT
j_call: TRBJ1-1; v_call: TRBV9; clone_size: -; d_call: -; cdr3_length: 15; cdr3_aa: CASSVAAGVNTEAFF; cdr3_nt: TGTGCCAGCAGCGTAGCTGCGGGGGTGAACACTGAAGCTTTCTTT
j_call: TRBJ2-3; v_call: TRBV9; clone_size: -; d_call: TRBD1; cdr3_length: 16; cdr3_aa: CASSSTGGGGTDTQYF; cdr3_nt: TGTGCCAGCAGCTCTACAGGGGGCGGGGGAACAGATACGCAGTATTTT
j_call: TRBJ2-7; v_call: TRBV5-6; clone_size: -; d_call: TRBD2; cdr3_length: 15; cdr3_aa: CASSLVSSGASEQYF; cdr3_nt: TGTGCCAGCAGCTTGGTTTCTAGCGGGGCCTCGGAGCAGTACTTC
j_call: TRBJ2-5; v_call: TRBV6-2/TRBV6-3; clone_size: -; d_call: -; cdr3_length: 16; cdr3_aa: CASSYSPPGDRQTQYF; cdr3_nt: TGTGCCAGCAGTTACTCCCCTCCCGGGGATCGGCAGACCCAGTACTTC
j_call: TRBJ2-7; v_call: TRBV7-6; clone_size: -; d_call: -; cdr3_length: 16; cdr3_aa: CASSLGSDRETYEQYF; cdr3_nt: TGTGCCAGCAGCTTAGGATCGGACAGAGAGACCTACGAGCAGTACTTC
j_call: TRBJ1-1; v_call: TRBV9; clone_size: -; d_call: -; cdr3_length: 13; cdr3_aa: CASSSEPNTEAFF; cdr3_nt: TGTGCCAGCAGCTCAGAACCGAACACTGAAGCTTTCTTT
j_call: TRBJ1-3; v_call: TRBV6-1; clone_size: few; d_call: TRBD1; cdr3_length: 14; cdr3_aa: CASSNRGTGNTIYF; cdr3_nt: TGTGCCAGCAGTAACAGGGGAACTGGAAACACCATATATTTT
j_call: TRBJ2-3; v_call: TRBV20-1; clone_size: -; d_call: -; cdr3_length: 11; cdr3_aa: CSASITDTQYF; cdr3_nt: TGCAGTGCTAGCATCACAGATACGCAGTATTTT
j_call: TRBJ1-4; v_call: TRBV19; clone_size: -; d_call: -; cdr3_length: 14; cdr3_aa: CASSLERSLNVMFF; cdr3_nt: TGTGCCAGTAGTCTTGAAAGGAGTCTTAATGTGATGTTTTTT
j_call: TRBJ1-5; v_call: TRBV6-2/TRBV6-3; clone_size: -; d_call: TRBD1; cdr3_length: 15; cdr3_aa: CASRYDRGGNQPQHF; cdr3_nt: TGTGCCAGCAGATACGACAGGGGAGGCAATCAGCCCCAGCATTTT